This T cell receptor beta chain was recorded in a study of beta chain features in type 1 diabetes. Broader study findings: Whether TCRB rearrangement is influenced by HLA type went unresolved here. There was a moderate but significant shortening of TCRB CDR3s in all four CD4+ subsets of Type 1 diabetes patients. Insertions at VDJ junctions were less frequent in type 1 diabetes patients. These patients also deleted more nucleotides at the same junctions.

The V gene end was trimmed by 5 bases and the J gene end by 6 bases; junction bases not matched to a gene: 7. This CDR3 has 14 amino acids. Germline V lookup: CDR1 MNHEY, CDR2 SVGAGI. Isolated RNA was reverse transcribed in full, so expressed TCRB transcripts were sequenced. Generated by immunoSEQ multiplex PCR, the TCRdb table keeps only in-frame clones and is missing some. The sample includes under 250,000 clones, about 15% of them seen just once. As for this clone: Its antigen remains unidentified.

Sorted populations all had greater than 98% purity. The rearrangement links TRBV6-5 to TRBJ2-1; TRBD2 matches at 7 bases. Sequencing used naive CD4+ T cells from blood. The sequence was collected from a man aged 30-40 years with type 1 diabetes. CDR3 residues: CASSPGDYPNEQFF. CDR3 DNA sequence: TGTGCCAGCAGTCCCGGGGACTACCCCAATGAGCAGTTCTTC.